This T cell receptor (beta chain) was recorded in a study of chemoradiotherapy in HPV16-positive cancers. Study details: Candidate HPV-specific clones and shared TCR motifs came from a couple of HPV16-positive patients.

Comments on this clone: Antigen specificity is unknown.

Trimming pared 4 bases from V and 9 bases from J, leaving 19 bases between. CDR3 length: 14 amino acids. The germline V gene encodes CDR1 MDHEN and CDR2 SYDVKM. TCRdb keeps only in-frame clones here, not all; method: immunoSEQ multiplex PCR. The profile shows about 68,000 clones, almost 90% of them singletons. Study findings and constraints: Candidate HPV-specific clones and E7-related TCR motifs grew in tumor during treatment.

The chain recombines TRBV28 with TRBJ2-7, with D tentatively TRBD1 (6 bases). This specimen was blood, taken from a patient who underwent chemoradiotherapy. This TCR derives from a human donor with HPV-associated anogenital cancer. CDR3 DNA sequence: TGTGCCAGCAGTTCATTGTTGACAGGACCTGCGCAGTACTTC. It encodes CASSSLLTGPAQYF.